The 18 T cell receptor beta chains below come from one sample, sequenced in a study of OX40 agonist ivuxolimab in advanced cancers. Profiling relied on immunoSEQ multiplex PCR, and the TCRdb table lists in-frame clones only, not all of them. Of 50,000 to 65,000 clones in the sample, roughly 77% were seen once. Sequences were derived from CD4+ or CD8+ T cells sorted from blood, sampled in a trial of the OX40 agonist ivuxolimab. The receptors here all came from an adult with an advanced solid tumor such as melanoma, head and neck, liver or kidney cancer.

This sequence joins TRBV11-2 and TRBJ2-1, with TRBD2 matching 16 bases. With 5 bases clipped from V and 7 bases from J, the junction kept 8 bases outside the gene matches. The CDR3 has 17 residues. Germline loops: CDR1 SGHAT, CDR2 FQNNGV. CDR3 amino acids: CASSPGTSGGVWNEQFF. Written as DNA, the CDR3 is TGTGCCAGCAGCCCAGGGACTAGCGGGGGGGTTTGGAATGAGCAGTTCTTC.

The chain employs TRBV5-1 and TRBJ1-1; the match to TRBD1 covers 8 bases. Germline assignment: CDR1 SGHRS and CDR2 YFSETQ. The J segment lost 1 base and the V segment lost 3 bases, leaving 5 bases of the junction unmatched. The CDR3 is 15 amino acids. DNA for the CDR3: TGCGCCAGCAGCTCACTACAGGGGGGGAACACTGAAGCTTTCTTT. Protein product: CASSSLQGGNTEAFF.

V and J are TRBV5-1 and TRBJ2-3, with D hard to call. The V end lost 4 bases, the J end lost 3 bases, and 15 bases lay between the germline ends. Germline assignment: CDR1 SGHRS and CDR2 YFSETQ. This CDR3 comprises 15 residues. The CDR3 sequence: CASSLASLSTDTQYF. In DNA form, the CDR3 reads TGCGCCAGCAGCCTCGCTTCCTTAAGTACAGATACGCAGTATTTT.

V is TRBV11-2 and J is TRBJ2-7, with 11 bases fitting TRBD1. In germline, CDR1 is SGHAT, CDR2 FQNNGV. Trimming at V came to 6 bases and at J to 5 bases, leaving 12 bases not matched to a gene. The CDR3 runs to 16 residues. CDR3 sequence reads: CASRDRRTGGRDEQYF. CDR3 bases: TGTGCCAGCAGGGATAGACGGACAGGGGGCAGGGACGAGCAGTACTTC.

Regarding this clone: One end of the junction does not line up with germline, which may come from a read error. V and J are TRBV5-1 and TRBJ2-2; D may be TRBD1 or TRBD2 (6 bases each). CDR3 length: 16 residues. Germline assignment: CDR1 SGHRS and CDR2 YFSETQ. The CDR3 region is CASLILRNGGHRGAVF. The DNA for the CDR3 is TGCGCCAGCTTGATTCTCCGTAACGGGGGACACCGGGGAGCTGTTTTT.

The V call is TRBV7-2, the J call TRBJ1-2; 8 nucleotides line up with TRBD1. Trimming cost V 6 bases and J 4 bases; bases outside gene matches: 10. The germline gives CDR1 SGHTA, CDR2 FQGNSA. The CDR3 loop spans 15 amino acids. The CDR3: CASSPRQGQPYGYTF. CDR3 sequence (DNA): TGTGCCAGCAGTCCCAGACAGGGGCAGCCCTATGGCTACACCTTC. Complete variable domain (other parts from reference TRBV7-2 and TRBJ1-2): GAGVSQSPSNKVTEKGKDVELRCDPISGHTALYWYRQSLGQGLEFLIYFQGNSAPDKSGLPSDRFSAERTGGSVSTLTIQRTQQEDSAVYLCASSPRQGQPYGYTFGSGTRLTVV.

The chain carries TRBV28 and TRBJ1-4; the match to TRBD1 covers 7 bases. CDR3 length: 16 residues. CDR1 and CDR2 from the germline V gene are MDHEN and SYDVKM. V shed 3 bases and J 4 bases; nucleotides not matched to a gene: 8. CDR3 coding DNA: TGTGCCAGCAGTTTGATGGGACAGCTAGTTAATGAAAAACTGTTTTTT. Translated: CASSLMGQLVNEKLFF.

The V gene is TRBV10-1, the J gene TRBJ1-6, with unresolved D. V lost 8 bases to trimming and J lost 1 base, with 12 bases between them. Germline assignment: CDR1 WNHNN and CDR2 SYGVQD (reference sequence). CDR3 size: 15 residues. CDR3 nucleotide sequence: TGCGCCAGCTCTAAGGATCTGTCCTATAATTCACCCCTCCACTTT. Its protein is CASSKDLSYNSPLHF.

This clone has a single count. The chain combines TRBV10-3 with TRBJ2-7; 9 bases are a match to TRBD1. Looked up from germline, CDR1 is ENHRY and CDR2 is SYGVKD. CDR3 size: 15 residues. The ends lost 4 bases at V and 5 bases at J; junction bases unmatched: 9. CDR3 loop: CAISGKDRGKDEQYF. The CDR3 nucleotides read TGTGCCATCAGTGGAAAGGACAGGGGAAAGGACGAGCAGTACTTC.

This clone was observed a handful of times. A read error may produce the germline difference seen at one junction end. The chain links TRBV6-1 to TRBJ2-2; no clear D gene. The germline V gene has CDR1 MNHNS and CDR2 SASEGT. This CDR3 is 14 amino acids long. The CDR3 nucleotides read TGTGCCTGCAGTCGATCGAGGAACACCGGGGAGCTGTTTTTT. Translated, it gives CACSRSRNTGELFF.

This clone was detected once. The V gene is TRBV6-4, the J gene TRBJ2-3; TRBD1 aligns across 12 bases. Germline loops: CDR1 MRHNA, CDR2 SNTAGT. V dropped 2 bases and J dropped 5; count of bases not matched to a gene: 5. This CDR3 comprises 16 residues. The DNA for the CDR3 is TGTGCCAGCAGTGACCGCGGGACAGGGGGCAGAGATACGCAGTATTTT. This encodes CASSDRGTGGRDTQYF.

The rearrangement joins TRBV11-2 to TRBJ2-3, with 8 bases matching TRBD2. There are 15 residues in the CDR3. Looked up from germline, CDR1 is SGHAT and CDR2 is FQNNGV. With V trimmed by 5 bases and J by 0 bases, 4 bases remained unmatched. The CDR3 region is CASSISGASTDTQYF. The CDR3 DNA follows: TGTGCCAGCAGCATTAGCGGGGCTAGCACAGATACGCAGTATTTT.

This sequence joins TRBV2 and TRBJ2-2; no definite D call. Trimming took off 5 bases at V and 1 base at J, with 8 bases between the two ends. The CDR3 runs to 14 residues. Germline V lookup: CDR1 SNHLY, CDR2 FYNNEI. As DNA, the CDR3 is TGTGCCAGCAGTCTACTGGGGAACACCGGGGAGCTGTTTTTT. Protein product: CASSLLGNTGELFF.

The V call is TRBV5-1, the J call TRBJ2-3; possibly TRBD1 or TRBD2 for D (6 bases each). Trimming pared 0 bases from V and 0 bases from J, leaving 8 bases between. CDR1 is SGHRS and CDR2 is YFSETQ in the germline V gene. The CDR3 covers 15 residues. The CDR3 nucleotides read TGCGCCAGCAGCTTGGGGGGGGCGAGCACAGATACGCAGTATTTT. Protein sequence: CASSLGGASTDTQYF.

This clone occurred a few times. This chain uses TRBV5-1 with TRBJ2-3, with TRBD2 matching over 8 bases. The CDR3 loop spans 16 amino acids. The V gene end was trimmed by 1 base and the J gene end by 2 bases; junction bases not matched to a gene: 6. CDR1 and CDR2 (germline): SGHRS, YFSETQ. CDR3 DNA: TGCGCCAGCAGCTTGTTTTCTAGCGGGTACACAGATACGCAGTATTTT. Translating it yields CASSLFSSGYTDTQYF.

The V gene is TRBV4-2, the J gene TRBJ2-7, with a weak D call TRBD2 (5 bases). The CDR3 extends over 13 amino acids. From germline, CDR1 is LGHNA and CDR2 YNFKEQ. Trimming stripped 1 base from V and 1 base from J, with 5 bases between. CDR3 in amino acids: CASSQGRSYEQYF. The CDR3 DNA sequence: TGTGCCAGCAGCCAAGGGAGGTCCTACGAGCAGTACTTC.

V gene TRBV12-5 combines with J gene TRBJ2-5; D may match TRBD1 or TRBD2 (6 bases each). V lost 2 bases to trimming and J lost 3 bases, with 16 bases between them. CDR3 size: 16 residues. Germline assignment: CDR1 LGHNT and CDR2 FRNRAP. CDR3 region: CASGLLGGTTKETQYF. CDR3 DNA sequence: TGTGCTAGTGGTTTGCTAGGGGGGACGACTAAAGAGACCCAGTACTTC.

The rearrangement joins TRBV4-1 to TRBJ2-3, with 12 nucleotides matching TRBD2. The CDR3 consists of 16 residues. J was trimmed by 7 bases and V by 4 bases; bases with no gene match: 9. Per germline, CDR1 MGHRA and CDR2 YSYEKL. The CDR3 DNA reads TGCGCCAGCAGCCGAGGACTAGCGGGGAGGGGGAATACGCAGTATTTT. Its translation is CASSRGLAGRGNTQYF.